This T cell receptor beta chain was captured by sequencing in a study of blood T cell dynamics during melanoma immunotherapy. On the study more broadly: First-line therapy was either pembrolizumab or nivolumab with ipilimumab for metastatic melanoma.

DNA loading was fixed at 350 ng for all bulk PBMC samples. Sequencing used immunoSEQ multiplex PCR; TCRdb keeps in-frame clones, though not all of them. This table has 20,000 to 25,000 clones, 89% appearing once. There are 15 residues in the CDR3. The V gene's germline CDR1 is SEHNR and CDR2 FQNEAQ (reference sequence). V dropped 5 bases and J dropped 1 base, with 14 bases sitting between them. Sample time point: pre-treatment baseline. Sampling occurred pretreatment (T0) and at week 3 (W3), after cycle one of checkpoint blockade. This material consisted of blood, taken from a patient treated with checkpoint blockade. The chain joins TRBV7-9 to TRBJ1-2; weak D call: TRBD1 (5 bases). This receptor was taken from a human donor with melanoma. The CDR3 protein is CASSAGTGVNYGYTF. The CDR3, as DNA: TGTGCCAGCAGCGCCGGGACCGGTGTTAACTATGGCTACACCTTC.